At least ten counts were recorded for the clone carrying this TCR beta chain. Its specificity is unknown. The data belong to a study of breast tumors, draining lymph nodes, adjacent tissues. Germline V lookup: CDR1 KGHDR, CDR2 SFDVKD. This CDR3 has 16 residues. The trim removed 8 bases at V and 1 base at J, leaving 8 bases unmatched. The lymph nodes were axillary draining lymph nodes from breast cancer patients. Study findings and constraints: Luminal-like breast cancer showed significantly higher tumor–nontumor repertoire similarity than basal-like. Compared with lymph nodes, tumors were less diverse; compared with nontumor tissue, more.

Each CDR3 protein gets one entry after TCRdb re-called the multiplex PCR reads with MiXCR. The profile shows 270,000 or so distinct CDR3 sequences, about 30% of them singletons. The sequence was collected from a female donor with breast cancer. Some clones in this sample may be carry-over from other donors' samples. Source material: axillary lymph node tissue. This rearrangement joins TRBV24-1 to TRBJ2-2; 8 nucleotides agree with TRBD2. CDR3 nucleotides: TGTGCCACCAAGGCTGCGGGAGGTAGGAACACCGGGGAGCTGTTTTTT. Its translation: CATKAAGGRNTGELFF.